The clone carrying this T cell receptor (beta chain) was counted only a few times. Its antigen is still unknown. CDR1 SGDLS and CDR2 YYNGEE come from the germline V gene. The CDR3 is 16 amino acids. The ends lost 4 bases at V and 8 bases at J; junction bases unmatched: 15. Researchers took RNA transcripts and amplified the TCR beta CDR3 regions from them. With the HTBI primer set, the TCR CDR3 went through a first round of RT-PCR. TCRdb analysed the multiplex PCR reads with MiXCR anew, one entry per CDR3 protein. Found here are hundreds of thousands of distinct CDR3 sequences, more than 30% of them singletons; the top ten hold 7.5% to 9.5%. These data come from a study of T cells in Graves' hyperthyroidism and ophthalmopathy. On the study more broadly: Staff took peripheral blood when the initial diagnosis was made, before any treatment began. The study, taken as a whole, reports: A model using 13 V-J features told ophthalmopathy apart from stable hyperthyroidism.

The source material was blood. This TCR was recovered from a man between 18 and 35 years old with Graves' hyperthyroidism. The rearrangement uses TRBV9 and TRBJ1-2; 9 bases map to TRBD1. The CDR3 DNA is TGTGCCAGCAGCACCCTAACAGGGGGCGCGACGTCGGGCTACACCTTC. Its translation is CASSTLTGGATSGYTF.